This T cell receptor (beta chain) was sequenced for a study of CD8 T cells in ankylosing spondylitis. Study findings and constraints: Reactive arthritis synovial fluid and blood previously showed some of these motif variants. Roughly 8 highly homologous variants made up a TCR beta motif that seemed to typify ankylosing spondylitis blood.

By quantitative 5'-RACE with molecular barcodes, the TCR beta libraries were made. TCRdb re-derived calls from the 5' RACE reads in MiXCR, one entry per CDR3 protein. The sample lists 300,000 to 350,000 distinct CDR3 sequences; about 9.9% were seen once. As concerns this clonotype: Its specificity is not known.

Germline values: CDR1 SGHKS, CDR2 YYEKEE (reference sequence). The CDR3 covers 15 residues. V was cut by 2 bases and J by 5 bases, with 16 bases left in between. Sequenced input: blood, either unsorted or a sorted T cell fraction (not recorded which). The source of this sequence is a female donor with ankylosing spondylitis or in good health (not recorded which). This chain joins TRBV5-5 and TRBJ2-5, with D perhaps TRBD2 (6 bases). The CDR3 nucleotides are TGTGCCAGCAGCTTCAACCCCTTTGGGGGGGAGACCCAGTACTTC. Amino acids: CASSFNPFGGETQYF.